This TCR beta chain was sequenced for a study of early T cells in non-severe SARS-CoV-2 infection. V was pared by 5 bases and J by 7 bases, with 19 bases of the junction left unmatched. CDR1 is DFQATT, CDR2 SNEGSKA, per germline (reference sequence). The CDR3 has 19 amino acids. Each CDR3 protein is one row after TCRdb ran MiXCR on the 5' RACE reads. The sample holds tens of thousands of distinct CDR3 sequences, about 13% seen once. The sequence derives from an adult who was a healthcare worker with PCR-confirmed SARS-CoV-2 infection or an uninfected control (not recorded which). The chain joins TRBV20-1 to TRBJ2-1, with 14 bases lining up with TRBD2. Sequences were obtained from whole blood. CDR3 amino acids: CSAFNPGLAGVGGQNEQFF. CDR3 nucleotide sequence: TGCAGTGCTTTTAACCCGGGACTAGCGGGAGTAGGAGGGCAAAATGAGCAGTTCTTC.